This is a list of T cell receptor beta chains from one sample in a study of T cell responses to AZD1222 COVID-19 vaccine. Using immunoSEQ multiplex PCR, the repertoire was profiled, and TCRdb retains in-frame clones only, with some absent. The sample has over 85,000 clones; around 91% are singletons. Sequenced material: peripheral blood, taken on day 0 of AZD1222 vaccination. The receptors derive from an adult in good health. CDR3s include the opening cysteine and the closing phenylalanine or tryptophan. A D gene is named only where the DNA matches it firmly. Size is omitted from some rows. Given values are once, few, many or a class for expanded clones.

>TRBV30|TRBJ2-7|TRBD1|NA
TGTGCCTGGGCCGACAGGGTCGACGAGCAGTACTTC
CAWADRVDEQYF
>TRBV30|TRBJ1-3|NA|NA
TGTGCCTGGAGTGTACAGGAGGGTTGGAACACCATATATTTT
CAWSVQEGWNTIYF
>TRBV24-1|TRBJ2-3|NA|NA
TGTGCCACCAGTGAAGCCGGGACAATTGATACGCAGTATTTT
CATSEAGTIDTQYF
>TRBV24-1|TRBJ2-7|NA|NA
TGTGCCACCAGTGATGGGCGCAGGGGCCTAGGCTACGAGCAGTACTTC
CATSDGRRGLGYEQYF
>TRBV6-6|TRBJ2-7|NA|NA
TGTGCCAGCAGAAAGGGGGGCGAGCAGTACTTC
CASRKGGEQYF
>TRBV5-4|TRBJ1-2|TRBD1|once
TGTGCCAGCAGCTTATCCGGGACAGCTAACTATGGCTACACCTTC
CASSLSGTANYGYTF
>TRBV5-5|TRBJ1-1|NA|once
TGTGCCAGCAGCCGCCAGGAGAACACTGAAGCTTTCTTT
CASSRQENTEAFF
>TRBV7-9|TRBJ2-7|TRBD1|NA
TGTGCCAGCAGCGAAGTAAGGACAGGGAGCTCCTACGAGCAGTACTTC
CASSEVRTGSSYEQYF
>TRBV28|TRBJ1-2|NA|NA
TGTGCCAGCAGTAGAAGGTATGGCTACACCTTC
CASSRRYGYTF
>TRBV27|TRBJ2-7|NA|NA
TGTGCCAGCAGTTTATCGAGCAGGGTCCACGAGCAGTACTTC
CASSLSSRVHEQYF
>TRBV5-1|TRBJ2-5|NA|NA
TGCGCCAGCAGCTCGCCGGGAGACCGGGAGACCCAGTACTTC
CASSSPGDRETQYF
>TRBV9|TRBJ1-4|NA|few
TGTGCCAGCAGCGACGGGACGGGTGAAAAACTGTTTTTT
CASSDGTGEKLFF
>TRBV19|TRBJ1-2|NA|NA
TGTGCCAGTAGTATGGTCGGCGGGCAGAACTATGGCTACACCTTC
CASSMVGGQNYGYTF
>TRBV13|TRBJ1-5|NA|NA
TGTGCCAGCAGTGCAGGAGGGAGCAATCAGCCCCAGCATTTT
CASSAGGSNQPQHF
>TRBV18|TRBJ1-1|TRBD1|NA
TGTGCCAGCTCACTCCACAGGGGAAACACTGAAGCTTTCTTT
CASSLHRGNTEAFF
>TRBV18|TRBJ1-4|NA|NA
TGTGCCAGCTCCGGGGTATCGGGTGAAAAACTGTTTTTT
CASSGVSGEKLFF
>TRBV9|TRBJ2-5|TRBD2|NA
TGTGCCAGCAGCGTAGTGGGGCGGGGGACCCCGGGGGAGACCCAGTACTTC
CASSVVGRGTPGETQYF
>TRBV6-5|TRBJ1-1|NA|NA
TGTGCCAGCAGTTACGACGGGAACACTGAAGCTTTCTTT
CASSYDGNTEAFF
>TRBV18|TRBJ2-3|NA|NA
TGTGCCAGCTCTCCTTCAACAGGACCTAGCACAGATACGCAGTATTTT
CASSPSTGPSTDTQYF
>TRBV4-3|TRBJ2-3|TRBD2|NA
TGCGCCAGCAGCCAAGGACTAGCGGGGGGCCGCACAGATACGCAGTATTTT
CASSQGLAGGRTDTQYF
>TRBV5-1|TRBJ2-3|NA|NA
TGCGCCAGCAGCTTGGCCACAGGGGAGGCAGATACGCAGTATTTT
CASSLATGEADTQYF
>TRBV5-1|TRBJ1-3|NA|NA
TGCGCCAGCAGCTGGGGGGACTCTGGAAACACCATATATTTT
CASSWGDSGNTIYF
>TRBV29-1|TRBJ1-2|NA|NA
TGCAGCGTTCGCACCGGGACTCAGCGTGGCTACACCTTC
CSVRTGTQRGYTF
>TRBV19|TRBJ2-1|TRBD2|NA
TGTGCCAGTAGTAATGCCCTACTAGCGGGGGCCCACAATGAGCAGTTCTTC
CASSNALLAGAHNEQFF
>TRBV5-1|TRBJ2-5|NA|few
TGCGCCAGCAGCTTGATCCAGCAAGAGACCCAGTACTTC
CASSLIQQETQYF
>TRBV19|TRBJ1-5|NA|NA
TGTGCCAGTAGTATTCATGGCAATCAGCCCCAGCATTTT
CASSIHGNQPQHF
>TRBV7-8|TRBJ1-6|NA|NA
TGTGCCAGCAGCTTAGGTGGGGGCTATAATTCACCCCTCCACTTT
CASSLGGGYNSPLHF
>TRBV9|TRBJ2-3|NA|NA
TGTGCCAGCAGCGTGCCCCGAGTCGGGGACGTGGGGGCAGATACGCAGTATTTT
CASSVPRVGDVGADTQYF
>TRBV6-2/TRBV6-3|TRBJ2-5|TRBD2|NA
TGTGCCAGCAGTAAAGCGGGGGGACAAGAGACCCAGTACTTC
CASSKAGGQETQYF
>TRBV7-3|TRBJ2-1|NA|NA
TGTGCCAGCAGCTCGAGGGCCGGCGGCCCGTATGAGCAGTTCTTC
CASSSRAGGPYEQFF
>TRBV5-4|TRBJ1-3|NA|NA
TGTGCCAGCAGCCGGGACTTCTCTGGAAACACCATATATTTT
CASSRDFSGNTIYF
>TRBV23-1|TRBJ1-5|NA|NA
TGCGCCAGCAGTCAATCGATGGAGGTCGAGCCCCAGCATTTT
CASSQSMEVEPQHF
>TRBV11-2|TRBJ2-3|TRBD2|NA
TGTGCCAGCAGCTTAATCGGGGGGGGCAGCACAGATACGCAGTATTTT
CASSLIGGGSTDTQYF
>TRBV13|TRBJ2-3|NA|NA
TGTGCCAGCAGCTTGGCTCGGCCCACAGATACGCAGTATTTT
CASSLARPTDTQYF
>TRBV6-5|TRBJ1-2|NA|NA
TGTGCCAGCAGTTACTCGGCGGGGTCGGCTAGGACCTTC
CASSYSAGSARTF
>TRBV5-1|TRBJ1-6|NA|NA
TGCGCCAGCAGCTTGGAGGGGGAACTATATAATTCACCCCTCCACTTT
CASSLEGELYNSPLHF